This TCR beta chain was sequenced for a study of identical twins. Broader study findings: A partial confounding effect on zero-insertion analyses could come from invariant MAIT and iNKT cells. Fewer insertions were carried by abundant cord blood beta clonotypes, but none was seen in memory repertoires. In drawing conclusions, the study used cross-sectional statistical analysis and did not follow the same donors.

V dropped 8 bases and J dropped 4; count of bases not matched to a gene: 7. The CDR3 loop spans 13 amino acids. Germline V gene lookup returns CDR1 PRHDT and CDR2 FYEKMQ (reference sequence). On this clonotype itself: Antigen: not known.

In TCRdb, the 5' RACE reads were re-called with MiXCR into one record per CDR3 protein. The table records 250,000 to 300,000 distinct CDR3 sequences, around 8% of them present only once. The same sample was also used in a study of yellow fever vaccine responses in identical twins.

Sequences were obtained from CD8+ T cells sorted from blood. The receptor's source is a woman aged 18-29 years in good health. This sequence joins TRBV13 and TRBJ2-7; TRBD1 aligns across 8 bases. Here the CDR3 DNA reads TGTGCCAGCGGATGGGACAGGATTTACGAGCAGTACTTC. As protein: CASGWDRIYEQYF.